The clone carrying this T cell receptor (beta chain) was counted only a few times. What it binds is unknown. The data stem from a study of CD8+ T cells in alopecia areata. Study details: Tofacitinib treatment spanned 6 to 18 months, with 6 months off drug afterward.

Study conclusions and caveats: Mice showed clearer TCR sharing than patients did, a gap that was possibly HLA-related. It was lesional scalp, especially alopecia totalis/universalis, that showed higher clonality than normal scalp.

CDR3 size: 13 residues. Germline V gives CDR1 GTSNPN, CDR2 SVGIG (reference sequence). Trimming at V came to 4 bases and at J to 7 bases, leaving 9 bases not matched to a gene. Extracted RNA was reverse transcribed into cDNA, the sequencing template. Produced via immunoSEQ multiplex PCR; TCRdb's table is partial and in-frame only. Of 200,000 or so clones in the sample, about three fifths were seen once. Both peripheral blood and punch biopsies of lesional scalp skin were obtained from patients who had alopecia areata. The sequence came from a human donor with alopecia areata. The rearrangement uses TRBV30 and TRBJ1-2; the match to TRBD1 covers 7 bases. The sample was CD4+ T cells sorted from blood, taken at week 0. The CDR3 nucleotides are TGTGCCTGGAACCCGACAGGGCTTGGTGGCTACACCTTC. It specifies CAWNPTGLGGYTF.